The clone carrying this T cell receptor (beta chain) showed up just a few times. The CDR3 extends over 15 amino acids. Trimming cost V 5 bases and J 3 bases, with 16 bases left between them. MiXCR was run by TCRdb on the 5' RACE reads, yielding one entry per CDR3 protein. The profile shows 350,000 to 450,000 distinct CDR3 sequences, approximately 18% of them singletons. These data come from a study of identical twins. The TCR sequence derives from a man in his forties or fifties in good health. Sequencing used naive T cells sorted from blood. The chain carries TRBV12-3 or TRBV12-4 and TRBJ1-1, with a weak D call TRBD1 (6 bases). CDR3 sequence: CASSQTFRGHTEAFF. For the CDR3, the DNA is TGTGCCAGCAGTCAAACTTTCAGGGGACACACTGAAGCTTTCTTT.